The 15 T cell receptor beta chains given below trace back to one sample, sequenced in a study of Ad26.COV2.S vaccination and SARS-CoV-2 variants. Treatment indicated: around 19 received Ad26.COV2.S at low or high dose, single or two shots; a few received placebo; per-sample allocation not given. Sampling happened 63 days after the first vaccine or placebo injection. Profiling relied on immunoSEQ multiplex PCR, and the TCRdb table lists in-frame clones only, not all of them. The table shows around 300,000 clones, with less than 90% occurring only once. The sequences come from peripheral blood, collected in a trial of Ad26.COV2.S vaccine versus placebo. All receptors derive from a person aged 18-65 years who received the Ad26.COV2.S COVID-19 vaccine or a placebo.

The genes are TRBV27 and TRBJ1-2; 7 bases align to TRBD1. CDR3 length: 15 amino acids. Germline lookup yields CDR1 MNHEY and CDR2 SMNVEV (reference sequence). The V and J ends lost 4 bases and 4 bases, in that order; junction bases with no gene match: 9. The CDR3 DNA reads TGTGCCAGCAGTTACCGGGAAGGGGGCTTCTATGGCTACACCTTC. Translated, it gives CASSYREGGFYGYTF.

This clone was seen just once. The rearrangement uses TRBV15 and TRBJ1-1; perhaps TRBD1 as D (6 bases). From germline, CDR1 is LNHNV and CDR2 YYDKDF (reference sequence). The length of the CDR3 is 16 residues. The germline V and J ends were trimmed by 1 base and 1 base, with 13 bases remaining between them. CDR3 in DNA: TGTGCCACCAGCAGAGCTAGGACAGCTCAGAACACTGAAGCTTTCTTT. Translating it yields CATSRARTAQNTEAFF.

This chain uses TRBV5-1 with TRBJ1-3, with unresolved D. CDR1 and CDR2 (germline): SGHRS, YFSETQ. The CDR3 extends over 14 amino acids. Trimming cost V 5 bases and J 0 bases, with 9 bases left between them. The CDR3 region is CASSLTYSGNTIYF. DNA for the CDR3: TGCGCCAGCAGTTTGACCTACTCTGGAAACACCATATATTTT.

The CDR3 nucleotides are TGTGCCAGCAGCTATTGGCGGGCGTTTAGCAATCAGCCCCAGCATTTT. It yields the protein CASSYWRAFSNQPQHF. The V call is TRBV3-1 (or the pseudogene TRBV3-2), the J call TRBJ1-5; D is unresolved. The CDR3 sequence is 16 residues long. Germline lookup yields CDR1 LGHDT and CDR2 YNNKEL (reference sequence). V was pared by 5 bases and J by 0 bases, with 14 bases between.

The rearrangement links TRBV19 to TRBJ1-5, with D hard to call. The germline gives CDR1 LNHDA, CDR2 SQIVND (reference sequence). The CDR3 length is 14 residues. The germline V and J ends were trimmed by 7 bases and 2 bases, with 12 bases remaining between them. This CDR3 reads CASNGLTRNQPQHF. DNA for the CDR3: TGTGCCAGTAATGGCCTCACGCGCAATCAGCCCCAGCATTTT.

The chain couples TRBV6-5 to TRBJ1-4, with no clear D. Trimming took 5 bases from V and 4 from J, leaving 11 bases between them. CDR3 length: 14 residues. Germline V gene lookup returns CDR1 MNHEY and CDR2 SVGAGI. CDR3 sequence: CASSTGVGNEKLFF. The CDR3 region has the DNA TGTGCCAGCAGTACGGGTGTTGGTAATGAAAAACTGTTTTTT.

The gene calls are TRBV15 and TRBJ1-4, with a tentative D call TRBD1 (5 bases). Germline CDR1 LNHNV, CDR2 YYDKDF (reference sequence). The CDR3 is 17 residues long. V dropped 3 bases and J dropped 5 bases, with 19 bases sitting between them. The chain's CDR3 is CATSSVGTGKSNEKLFF. The DNA of the CDR3 is TGTGCCACCAGCAGTGTGGGGACGGGGAAGTCGAATGAAAAACTGTTTTTT.

The chain carries TRBV7-2 and TRBJ1-1; maybe TRBD1 (6 bases). The germline gives CDR1 SGHTA, CDR2 FQGNSA. This CDR3 spans 14 amino acids. Trimming took off 7 bases at V and 2 bases at J, with 14 bases between the two ends. In DNA, the CDR3 is TGTGCCAGCACCCGACAGGTCTTAAACACTGAAGCTTTCTTT. It translates to CASTRQVLNTEAFF.

The genes are TRBV28 and TRBJ1-4, with D maybe TRBD1 (5 bases). Trimming took off 2 bases at V and 8 bases at J, with 18 bases between the two ends. CDR1 is MDHEN and CDR2 is SYDVKM in the germline V gene. The CDR3 has 16 amino acids. The CDR3 is CASSLGPGRGWEKLFF. For the CDR3, the DNA is TGTGCCAGCAGTTTAGGTCCGGGACGGGGCTGGGAAAAACTGTTTTTT.

This chain joins TRBV11-2 and TRBJ2-1; 7 bases are shared with TRBD2. The CDR3 has 14 residues. Looked up from germline, CDR1 is SGHAT and CDR2 is FQNNGV. V shed 5 bases, J shed 7 bases, and the junction held 8 bases outside the gene matches. This CDR3 reads CASSQSGNGNEQFF. DNA for the CDR3: TGTGCCAGCAGCCAAAGCGGGAACGGGAATGAGCAGTTCTTC.

The V and J genes are TRBV29-1 and TRBJ1-1; 7 bases are a match to TRBD1. Germline V gene lookup returns CDR1 SQVTM and CDR2 ANQGSEA. V gave up 6 bases and J gave up 1 base; unmatched junction bases: 5. The CDR3 is made up of 13 amino acids. This chain's CDR3 is CSVGQSWNTEAFF. As DNA, the CDR3 is TGCAGCGTGGGACAGAGCTGGAACACTGAAGCTTTCTTT.

This chain links TRBV2 with TRBJ2-2; a weak D match, TRBD1 (6 bases). This CDR3 comprises 13 residues. CDR1 is SNHLY, CDR2 FYNNEI, per germline. The V gene lost 6 bases and the J gene lost 5 bases, with 10 bases spanning the gap. CDR3 protein: CASSGQRTGELFF. DNA of the CDR3: TGTGCCAGCAGCGGACAGCGAACCGGGGAGCTGTTTTTT.

The rearrangement uses TRBV7-2 and TRBJ1-1; tentatively, D is TRBD1 (6 bases). V dropped 7 bases and J dropped 5 bases, with 8 bases sitting between them. CDR1 SGHTA and CDR2 FQGNSA come from the germline V gene. The CDR3 is made up of 11 amino acids. The DNA for the CDR3 is TGTGCCAGCACCCAGGGGACTGAAGCTTTCTTT. It encodes CASTQGTEAFF.

The V call is TRBV27, the J call TRBJ2-3; D possibly corresponds to TRBD1 (5 bases). CDR3 size: 15 residues. Deletions cut 2 bases from V and 0 bases from J, with 9 bases between. CDR1 and CDR2 (germline): MNHEY, SMNVEV (reference sequence). As DNA, the CDR3 is TGTGCCAGCAGTTTAGGGGCCACTAGCACAGATACGCAGTATTTT. Its protein is CASSLGATSTDTQYF.

As concerns this clone: This sample also contains other DNA sequences that code for the same CDR3. V and J are TRBV18 and TRBJ2-3, with D unclear. Trimming left V 3 bases short and J 2 bases short, with 3 bases between. Germline V gene lookup returns CDR1 KGHSH and CDR2 LQKENI. CDR3 size: 12 residues. The DNA of the CDR3 is TGTGCCAGCTCACCCAACACAGATACGCAGTATTTT. It specifies CASSPNTDTQYF.